The rows below give T cell receptor beta chains drawn from one sample of a study of neurological immune-mediated disorders. TCRdb passed the 5' RACE reads through MiXCR, listing each CDR3 protein once. The top ten clones hold about 6% of a sample with around 32,000 distinct CDR3 sequences, around 10% of them seen once. The sample taken for sequencing was PBMCs. The receptor source for this set is a woman aged 55-70 years in good health. The CDR3 runs from the conserved cysteine through the conserved F or W. Fields, in order: J gene, clone size, V gene, D gene, CDR3 DNA, CDR3 protein. The D gene is left open where the match is weak. Clone size is given for some rows only: seen once, a few or many times, or a class if the clone is expanded.

>TRBJ2-1|many|TRBV5-6|-
TGTGCCAGCAGCTTGGGAGGGCCAGGCTCCTACAATGAGCAGTTCTTC
CASSLGGPGSYNEQFF
>TRBJ1-2|many|TRBV27|-
TGTGCCAGCAGGTTAGCCGATGTCTACACCTTC
CASRLADVYTF
>TRBJ2-1|many|TRBV6-2/TRBV6-3|-
TGTGCCAGCAGTTCCCCTTCCCTAGCGTCTCAGCAGTTCTTC
CASSSPSLASQQFF
>TRBJ2-7|many|TRBV10-3|-
TGTGCCATCGGTCGGGACTCCTACGAGCAGTACTTC
CAIGRDSYEQYF
>TRBJ1-6|many|TRBV3-1|-
TGTGCCAGCAGTCCCACGACGGGGAATAATTCACCCCTCCACTTT
CASSPTTGNNSPLHF
>TRBJ2-7|medium-sized|TRBV7-2|-
TGTGCCAGCAGCTTGAGTGGACCCTACGAGCAGTACTTC
CASSLSGPYEQYF
>TRBJ2-3|many|TRBV12-3/TRBV12-4|TRBD1
TGTGCCAGCAGTCCCGACAGGGGGATAACAGATACGCAGTATTTT
CASSPDRGITDTQYF
>TRBJ1-1|many|TRBV5-5|-
TGTGCCAGCAGCTCGCTTCAGGGTTTTAGCATGAACACTGAAGCTTTCTTT
CASSSLQGFSMNTEAFF
>TRBJ2-5|medium-sized|TRBV7-2|-
TGTGCCAGCAGCGTCACCACCGGGACCTACCTTGGGACCCAGTACTTC
CASSVTTGTYLGTQYF
>TRBJ1-1|many|TRBV5-1|-
TGCGCCAGCACCATAGGGACTGAAGCTTTCTTT
CASTIGTEAFF
>TRBJ2-7|many|TRBV7-2|-
TGTGCCAGCAGCCTAGGGCTAGCGCGCTCCTACGAGCAGTACTTC
CASSLGLARSYEQYF
>TRBJ1-1|many|TRBV7-2|TRBD1
TGTGCCAGCAGATCCTACAGGGGCAGGCTGGAAGCTTTCTTT
CASRSYRGRLEAFF
>TRBJ1-2|many|TRBV29-1|TRBD1
TGCAGCGTAGACCCGACAGGGGGGTCCGGCTACACCTTC
CSVDPTGGSGYTF
>TRBJ2-5|many|TRBV24-1|TRBD2
TGTGCCACTTCGGACGGGGGGATGTGGGAGACCCAGTACTTC
CATSDGGMWETQYF
>TRBJ2-2|many|TRBV5-1|-
TGCGCCAGCAGCCAGGTGATAGGGGACACCGGGGAGCTGTTTTTT
CASSQVIGDTGELFF
>TRBJ2-4|many|TRBV7-9|TRBD1
TGTGCCAGCAGCTTACACCGGGACAGGGGGATTCAGTACTTC
CASSLHRDRGIQYF
>TRBJ2-5|many|TRBV5-1|TRBD2
TGCGCCAGCAGCTTGGCCCTAGCGGGGGGCCGAGAGACCCAGTACTTC
CASSLALAGGRETQYF
>TRBJ1-1|many|TRBV6-6|-
TGTGCCAGCAGTCCACCCCCCGCGGGCAGCCAGACGGCTTTCTTT
CASSPPPAGSQTAFF
>TRBJ2-3|many|TRBV6-5|TRBD1
TGTGCCAGCAGTTACCCGGGACAGGGTCGAGATACGCAGTATTTT
CASSYPGQGRDTQYF
>TRBJ1-1|many|TRBV19|-
TGTGCCAGTAGTCTCTTGGTTCAGGGGCCGATGAACACTGAAGCTTTCTTT
CASSLLVQGPMNTEAFF
>TRBJ2-1|many|TRBV14|-
TGTGCCAGCAGCCAAGTAAATAGCCAGGGGGAGCAGTTCTTC
CASSQVNSQGEQFF
>TRBJ2-6|many|TRBV7-9|-
TGTGCCAGCAGCGGGGGACAAGGGGCCAACGTCCTGACTTTC
CASSGGQGANVLTF
>TRBJ2-2|many|TRBV7-2|TRBD2
TGTGCCAGCAGCCCAACCTCCGGGGCGGGGGGGAACACCGGGGAGCTGTTTTTT
CASSPTSGAGGNTGELFF
>TRBJ2-7|many|TRBV3-1|-
TGTGCCAGCAGCCAACGAGGGGGGGGCTACGAGCAGTACTTC
CASSQRGGGYEQYF
>TRBJ2-7|many|TRBV5-1|-
TGCGCCAGCAGCTTGGGGGAAACTGCAAACGAGCAGTACTTC
CASSLGETANEQYF
>TRBJ2-7|-|TRBV3-1|-
TGTGCCAGCATCCAAGATTTAAGGGGGTTGCAGTACTTC
CASIQDLRGLQYF
>TRBJ1-6|many|TRBV5-1|-
TGCGCCAGCAGCTCTAATTTAGATTCACCCCTCCACTTT
CASSSNLDSPLHF
>TRBJ1-1|many|TRBV20-1|-
TGCAGTGCTAGTCGGCAGGGCGGAACTGAAGCTTTCTTT
CSASRQGGTEAFF
>TRBJ1-1|many|TRBV25-1|-
TGTGCCAGCAGGAGGGACATCTCGAACACTGAAGCTTTCTTT
CASRRDISNTEAFF
>TRBJ2-1|many|TRBV5-1|-
TGCGCCAGCACCTTAGAGAGAGATGAGCAGTTCTTC
CASTLERDEQFF
>TRBJ2-1|many|TRBV6-2/TRBV6-3|TRBD1
TGTGCCAGCAGGCCTCACACAGGGGGCGCCTACAATGAGCAGTTCTTC
CASRPHTGGAYNEQFF
>TRBJ2-3|few|TRBV5-1|TRBD2
TGCGCCAGCAGCTCATTAGCGGGGGGGGCGACAGATACGCAGTATTTT
CASSSLAGGATDTQYF
>TRBJ2-1|many|TRBV5-1|TRBD2
TGCGCCAGCAGCTCAGGACTAGCGGGGGACAATGAGCAGTTCTTC
CASSSGLAGDNEQFF
>TRBJ1-2|many|TRBV7-2|-
TGTGCCAGCAGCTTAGGATTCAGGGATGATTATGGCTACACCTTC
CASSLGFRDDYGYTF
>TRBJ2-1|many|TRBV5-1|TRBD2
TGCGCCAGCAGCTGGGGACTAGCGGGGATGGGGTACAATGAGCAGTTCTTC
CASSWGLAGMGYNEQFF
>TRBJ1-5|many|TRBV16|-
TGTGCCAGCAGCCAAACGTGGAAGATTCAGCCCCAGCATTTT
CASSQTWKIQPQHF
>TRBJ1-6|many|TRBV4-2|TRBD1
TGTGCCAGCAGCCAAGATCAGGGGGATTGGAATTCACCCCTCCACTTT
CASSQDQGDWNSPLHF
>TRBJ2-1|many|TRBV4-1|TRBD2
TGCGCCAGCAGCCAAGTGAGACGGGGGGACAATGAGCAGTTCTTC
CASSQVRRGDNEQFF
>TRBJ1-1|-|TRBV29-1|-
TGCAGCGTTGAAAGGGGAAACACTGAAGCTTTCTTT
CSVERGNTEAFF
>TRBJ2-3|many|TRBV11-2|-
TGTGCCAGCAGCTTAGAGTGGGGCGGAGGGACGCAGTATTTT
CASSLEWGGGTQYF
>TRBJ2-1|many|TRBV5-1|TRBD1
TGCGCCAGCAGGCTTTTGGGTGGGACAGGGATCCACAATGAGCAGTTCTTC
CASRLLGGTGIHNEQFF
>TRBJ1-2|many|TRBV10-3|-
TGTGCCATCAGTGAGTTGGGGAAGGACTATGGCTACACCTTC
CAISELGKDYGYTF
>TRBJ1-5|many|TRBV4-3|-
TGCGCCAGCAGCCAAGATGGGGGGGCAGGGCAGCCCCAGCATTTT
CASSQDGGAGQPQHF
>TRBJ1-4|many|TRBV6-1|-
TGTGCCAGCAGCCTAGGGTTTGAGGAAAAACTGTTTTTT
CASSLGFEEKLFF
>TRBJ1-4|-|TRBV18|TRBD1
TGTGCCAGCTCATCGTCCGGGACAGGGGAAGAAAAACTGTTTTTT
CASSSSGTGEEKLFF
>TRBJ1-2|many|TRBV5-1|-
TGCGCCAGCAGCCAGGACCCCGCGGCCTATGGCTACACCTTC
CASSQDPAAYGYTF
>TRBJ2-1|many|TRBV6-4|-
TGTGCCAGCAGCTCCGGGACTGGAGAGGGAAATGAGCAGTTCTTC
CASSSGTGEGNEQFF
>TRBJ1-1|-|TRBV7-6|-
TGTGGCAGTGCTCGATATATGAACACTGAAGCTTTCTTT
CGSARYMNTEAFF
>TRBJ2-7|many|TRBV29-1|-
TGCAGCGTTGAAGACCCAGGGATTTCCTACGAGCAGTACTTC
CSVEDPGISYEQYF
>TRBJ2-7|many|TRBV7-9|TRBD1
TGTGCCAGCACGAGACAGGGGGTGGACTACGAGCAGTACTTC
CASTRQGVDYEQYF
>TRBJ1-1|many|TRBV12-3/TRBV12-4|-
TGTGCCAGCAGTTTGGTTGAGGGCACTGAAGCTTTCTTT
CASSLVEGTEAFF
>TRBJ2-3|many|TRBV7-2|-
TGTGCCAGCAGCTTACAAGGGAGCACTAGCACAGATACGCAGTATTTT
CASSLQGSTSTDTQYF